The 5 T cell receptor beta chains in this list originate from one sample, sequenced in a study of T cell responses to AZD1222 COVID-19 vaccine. Produced via immunoSEQ multiplex PCR; TCRdb's table is partial and in-frame only. The repertoire holds approximately 170,000 clones, approximately 92% seen once, with roughly 6.9% in the top ten. Sample: peripheral blood, taken on day 0 of AZD1222 vaccination. These receptors all stem from an adult in good health.

The chain combines TRBV5-5 with TRBJ1-3; no firm D call. The germline gives CDR1 SGHKS, CDR2 YYEKEE (reference sequence). V was trimmed by 8 bases and J by 0 bases, leaving 9 bases between them. The CDR3 spans 13 residues. The CDR3 DNA reads TGTGCCAGTCGACTGTACTCTGGAAACACCATATATTTT. Residues: CASRLYSGNTIYF.

The chain carries TRBV9 and TRBJ1-4; D is ambiguous. The ends were cut back, 4 bases at V and 0 bases at J, with 10 bases in the middle. The CDR3 contains 15 residues. From germline, CDR1 is SGDLS and CDR2 YYNGEE. This CDR3 reads CASSSSPATNEKLFF. In DNA, the CDR3 is TGTGCCAGCAGCTCCAGCCCCGCAACTAATGAAAAACTGTTTTTT.

J is TRBJ1-2 and V is TRBV4-3, with TRBD1 matching over 9 bases. The V and J ends lost 0 bases and 2 bases, in that order; junction bases with no gene match: 4. Germline-derived CDR1 and CDR2 are LGHNA and YSLEER. The CDR3 is 16 residues long. CDR3 bases: TGCGCCAGCAGCCAAGATAGACAGGGGGAAAACTATGGCTACACCTTC. This codes for CASSQDRQGENYGYTF.

CDR3 protein: CASSYRGDRGEKLFF. For the CDR3, the DNA is TGTGCCAGCTCATACCGTGGAGACAGGGGTGAAAAACTGTTTTTT. The V gene is TRBV6-5, the J gene TRBJ1-4; 8 bases match TRBD1. CDR1 is MNHEY, CDR2 SVGAGI, per germline. J was trimmed by 7 bases and V by 8 bases; bases with no gene match: 12. CDR3 size: 15 residues.

V gene TRBV3-1 (or the pseudogene TRBV3-2) combines with J gene TRBJ2-5; 13 nucleotides line up with TRBD2. Losses at the gene ends were 5 bases for V and 4 bases for J; bases not matched to a gene: 16. There are 19 residues in the CDR3. Germline CDR1 LGHDT, CDR2 YNNKEL (reference sequence). DNA for the CDR3: TGTGCCAGCAGCGGAACTACTAGCGGGGGGGCCTTCAAGGCAGAGACCCAGTACTTC. Protein: CASSGTTSGGAFKAETQYF.